This T cell receptor (beta chain) was found in a study of T cells after yellow fever vaccination. Study-wide results and caveats: Compared with primary, the secondary response was weaker and peaked at day 5, not 15. Most primary-vaccination clones reappeared after the booster (more than 95% CD4, about 88% CD8).

For TCR, cDNA came from 5'RACE template switching, which added a universal primer site and UMIs. TCRdb re-derived calls from the 5' RACE reads in MiXCR, one entry per CDR3 protein. The profile covers approximately 610,000 distinct CDR3 sequences, with about 15% appearing a single time and around 16% taken by the ten largest. The CDR3 has 15 residues. V lost 0 bases and J 8 bases, leaving 15 bases between the germline ends. In germline, CDR1 is SGHKS, CDR2 YYEKEE (reference sequence). Turning to this clonotype: Its target is unknown.

This clonotype originated in a man in his late teens or twenties who received the YFV17D yellow fever vaccine. The sequenced sample was PBMCs, obtained around 5 days after the first yellow fever vaccination. V gene TRBV5-5 combines with J gene TRBJ2-1, with D maybe TRBD1 (6 bases). The CDR3 sequence: CASSLVVRGVDEQFF. The CDR3 bases are TGTGCCAGCAGCTTGGTTGTCAGGGGAGTCGATGAGCAGTTCTTC.